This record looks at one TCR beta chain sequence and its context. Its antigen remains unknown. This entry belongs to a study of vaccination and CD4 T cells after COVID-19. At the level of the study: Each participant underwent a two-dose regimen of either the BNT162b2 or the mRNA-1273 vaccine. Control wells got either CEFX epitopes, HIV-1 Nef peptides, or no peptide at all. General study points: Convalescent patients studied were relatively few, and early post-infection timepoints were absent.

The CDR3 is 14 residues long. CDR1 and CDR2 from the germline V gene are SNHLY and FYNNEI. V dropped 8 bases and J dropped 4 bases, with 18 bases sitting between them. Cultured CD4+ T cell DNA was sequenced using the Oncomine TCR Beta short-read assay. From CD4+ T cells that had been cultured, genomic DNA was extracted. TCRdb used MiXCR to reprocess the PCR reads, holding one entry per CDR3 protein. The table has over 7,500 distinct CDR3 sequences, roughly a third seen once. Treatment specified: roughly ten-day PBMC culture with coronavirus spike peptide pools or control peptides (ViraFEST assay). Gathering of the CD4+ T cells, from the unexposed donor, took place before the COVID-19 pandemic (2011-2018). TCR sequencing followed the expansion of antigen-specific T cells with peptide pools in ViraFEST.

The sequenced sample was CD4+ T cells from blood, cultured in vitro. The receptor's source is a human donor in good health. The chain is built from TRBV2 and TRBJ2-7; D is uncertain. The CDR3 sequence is CASGLIPLPYEQYF. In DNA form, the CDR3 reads TGTGCCAGCGGTCTAATTCCCCTTCCTTACGAGCAGTACTTC.